This passage covers 2 T cell receptor beta chains from one sample sequenced in a study of blood T cell repertoires in COVID-19. The assay was immunoSEQ multiplex PCR, and TCRdb's table has in-frame clones only and misses some. The sample has roughly 130,000 clones, roughly 90% seen once. Sequenced input: peripheral blood. These receptors were taken from a man in his sixties with COVID-19, enrolled during active disease.

The rearrangement links TRBV9 to TRBJ1-3; TRBD1 is a possible D gene (5 bases). The CDR3 is made up of 18 amino acids. CDR1 is SGDLS, CDR2 YYNGEE, per germline. Trimming pared 0 bases from V and 4 bases from J, leaving 20 bases between. The CDR3 DNA reads as TGTGCCAGCAGCGTAGTCCCGACTGGGGCAGGGATAGGAAACACCATATATTTT. Protein product: CASSVVPTGAGIGNTIYF.

This clone was observed a handful of times. The chain joins TRBV2 to TRBJ2-2, with D tentatively TRBD1 (6 bases). The CDR3 contains 16 residues. Germline CDR1 is SNHLY and CDR2 is FYNNEI. Trimming pared 2 bases from V and 4 bases from J, leaving 14 bases between. CDR3 sequence reads: CASSEPGRGSTGELFF. The CDR3 DNA reads as TGTGCCAGCAGTGAACCCGGCAGGGGTAGCACCGGGGAGCTGTTTTTT.